Listed here are 26 T cell receptor beta chains from one sample, sequenced in a study of blood T cells in healthy people across ages. A second PCR of 7 to 11 cycles used a sample-barcoded 5' primer and a J-beta primer mix. TCRdb re-derived calls from the 5' RACE reads in MiXCR, one entry per CDR3 protein. The table lists 1.5 million or so distinct CDR3 sequences, 35% to 45% of them singletons, with under 5% in the top ten. Sequencing was performed on blood. The origin of the receptors is a woman aged 18-29 years in good health.

This clonotype has only a few counts. The rearrangement uses TRBV4-1 and TRBJ2-1; D unclear. This CDR3 has 16 residues. Deletions cut 0 bases from V and 2 bases from J, with 11 bases between. CDR1 and CDR2 (germline): MGHRA, YSYEKL. The CDR3 sequence is CASSQEAATPYNEQFF. The CDR3 DNA reads TGCGCCAGCAGCCAAGAAGCAGCGACCCCCTACAATGAGCAGTTCTTC.

J is TRBJ2-1 and V is TRBV2; TRBD2 is a possible D gene (5 bases). Gene TRBJ2-7 matches the end of the DNA better, so the J call may be wrong. This CDR3 region has 12 residues. The V gene's germline CDR1 is SNHLY and CDR2 FYNNEI. The CDR3 region is CASLTGYNEQYF. The CDR3, as DNA: TGTGCCAGCCTAACGGGGTACAATGAGCAGTACTTC.

This clonotype has a handful of counts. The genes are TRBV4-1 and TRBJ2-2; 13 nucleotides match TRBD2. In germline, CDR1 is MGHRA, CDR2 YSYEKL. The CDR3 runs 18 residues. The J segment lost 1 base and the V segment lost 2 bases, leaving 4 bases of the junction unmatched. The CDR3 protein is CASSQRLAGGGNTGELFF. The CDR3 DNA is TGCGCCAGCAGCCAAAGACTAGCGGGGGGAGGGAACACCGGGGAGCTGTTTTTT.

The V call is TRBV14, the J call TRBJ2-5; D is unclear. TRBJ2-7 matches the DNA end more closely, so the J call is doubtful. The CDR3 extends over 14 amino acids. Germline loops: CDR1 SGHDN, CDR2 FVKESK. CDR3 in DNA: TGTGCCAGCAGCCAAGAGTTAGGGCTTTCCGAGCAGTACTTC. This translates into CASSQELGLSEQYF.

This rearrangement joins TRBV3-1 to TRBJ2-5; 9 positions match TRBD2. The CDR3 length is 15 residues. Germline V gene lookup returns CDR1 LGHDT and CDR2 YNNKEL (reference sequence). V lost 7 bases, J lost 2 bases, and 8 bases stayed unmatched. The CDR3 bases are TGTGCCAGCACTGGTCTAGCGGGATCACAAGAGACCCAGTACTTC. It is translated as CASTGLAGSQETQYF.

The rearrangement uses TRBV4-3 and TRBJ1-1, with 8 bases matching TRBD1. There are 13 residues in the CDR3. J gave up 4 bases and V 4 bases, and 2 bases lay outside the gene matches. The V gene's germline CDR1 is LGHNA and CDR2 YSLEER. This CDR3 reads CASSRQGITEAFF. The CDR3 DNA sequence: TGCGCCAGCAGCCGACAGGGGATCACTGAAGCTTTCTTT.

The rearrangement links TRBV4-3 to TRBJ2-7, with a tentative D call TRBD2 (5 bases). The germline V gene encodes CDR1 LGHNA and CDR2 YSLEER. The CDR3 consists of 14 residues. Deletions cut 1 base from V and 2 bases from J, with 9 bases between. For the CDR3, the DNA is TGCGCCAGCAGCCAAGCACTAGGCACCTACGAGCAGTACTTC. Translated: CASSQALGTYEQYF.

This clonotype was found many times. The rearrangement joins TRBV29-1 to TRBJ2-1, with D possibly being TRBD1 (6 bases). Trimming took off 6 bases at V and 4 bases at J, with 16 bases between the two ends. Germline V CDR1 and CDR2: SQVTM, ANQGSEA. CDR3 length: 14 amino acids. The CDR3 bases are TGCAGCGTAAAGTATGGACAGCCTTACAATGAGCAGTTCTTC. Translating it yields CSVKYGQPYNEQFF.

The chain has TRBV9 and TRBJ2-6; D unresolved. V lost 3 bases and J lost 0, with 4 bases in between. The CDR3 loop spans 14 amino acids. CDR1 and CDR2 (germline): SGDLS, YYNGEE. The CDR3 region is CASSAYSGANVLTF. Here the CDR3 DNA reads TGTGCCAGCAGCGCCTACTCTGGGGCCAACGTCCTGACTTTC.

Note on this clonotype: At one end, the junction sequence differs from germline, possibly due to a read error. The chain employs TRBV5-1 and TRBJ2-5; perhaps D is TRBD1 or TRBD2 (6 bases each). Per the germline V gene, CDR1 is SGHRS and CDR2 is YFSETQ. CDR3 length: 14 residues. CDR3 amino acids: CAISLEGDQETQYF. The DNA for the CDR3 is TGCGCCATCAGCTTGGAGGGGGACCAAGAGACCCAGTACTTC.

This rearrangement joins TRBV6-1 to TRBJ1-6, with 10 bases that match TRBD1. Germline-derived CDR1 and CDR2 are MNHNS and SASEGT. The trim removed 7 bases at V and 9 bases at J, leaving 6 bases unmatched. The CDR3 is 14 residues long. CDR3: CASNPGTGASPLHF. The CDR3 nucleotides are TGTGCCAGCAACCCCGGGACAGGGGCTTCACCCCTCCACTTT.

This clonotype was recorded at least ten times. The chain is built from TRBV7-6 and TRBJ2-1; TRBD2 matches at 9 bases. The CDR3 totals 15 residues. CDR1 and CDR2 (germline): SGHVS, FNYEAQ. Trimming took 2 bases from V and 4 from J; bases not matched to a gene: 3. The CDR3 spells CASSLLAGRYNEQFF. CDR3 DNA: TGTGCCAGCAGCTTACTAGCGGGAAGATACAATGAGCAGTTCTTC.

This clonotype was found a few times. The V gene is TRBV2, the J gene TRBJ2-1; D is possibly TRBD1 or TRBD2 (5 bases each). The CDR3 has 12 residues. V shed 3 bases and J shed 10 bases, with 10 bases lying between them. The germline V gene encodes CDR1 SNHLY and CDR2 FYNNEI. The CDR3 here is CASSDRGAEQFF. Written as DNA, the CDR3 is TGTGCCAGCAGTGATCGAGGGGCCGAGCAGTTCTTC.

DNA for the CDR3: TGCAGTGCTGGGACAGGGAGCCACAATGAGCAGTTCTTC. This codes for CSAGTGSHNEQFF. The J gene is TRBJ2-1, the V gene TRBV20-1, with TRBD1 matching over 9 bases. V shed 5 bases and J 5 bases; nucleotides not matched to a gene: 4. Germline CDR1 reads DFQATT; CDR2 reads SNEGSKA (reference sequence). The CDR3 is 13 amino acids.

This clonotype was counted a few times. This CDR3 reads CASTLTGTSPINEQFF. CDR3 nucleotide sequence: TGTGCCAGCACCCTGACCGGGACTAGCCCGATTAATGAGCAGTTCTTC. The V and J genes are TRBV12-3 or TRBV12-4 and TRBJ2-1, with 9 nucleotides matching TRBD2. The CDR3 has 16 amino acids. V shed 7 bases, J shed 7 bases, and the junction held 14 bases outside the gene matches.

The chain combines TRBV12-3 or TRBV12-4 with TRBJ2-7, with D possibly TRBD2 on 5 matching bases. Gene TRBJ2-4 matches the end of the DNA better, so the J call may be wrong. There are 15 residues in the CDR3. The CDR3 reads CASSLERPLEDIQYF. Here the CDR3 DNA reads TGTGCCAGCAGTTTAGAGCGGCCTTTAGAAGACATTCAGTACTTC.

The chain links TRBV20-1 to TRBJ2-2, with 7 nucleotides matching TRBD2. Germline V gene data show CDR1 as DFQATT and CDR2 as SNEGSKA (reference sequence). The CDR3 has 16 residues. V was clipped by 0 bases and J by 5 bases; unmatched bases: 9. CDR3 DNA sequence: TGCAGTGCTAGAGATCGTGGGGGGGGGTATACCGGGGAGCTGTTTTTT. It yields the protein CSARDRGGGYTGELFF.

This clonotype was seen repeatedly, ten times or more. This chain links TRBV30 with TRBJ2-1, with TRBD1 identical over 8 bases. The V segment lost 0 bases and the J segment 4 bases; nucleotides outside the gene matches: 2. Per the germline V gene, CDR1 is GTSNPN and CDR2 is SVGIG (reference sequence). This CDR3 has 14 amino acids. The CDR3 DNA sequence: TGTGCCTGGAGTGTCAGGGGGCGTTACAATGAGCAGTTCTTC. This codes for CAWSVRGRYNEQFF.

The chain recombines TRBV29-1 with TRBJ2-1; TRBD2 matches at 12 bases. V trimming: 4 bases; J trimming: 6 bases; junction bases outside the gene matches: 7. This CDR3 region has 15 residues. The germline V gene encodes CDR1 SQVTM and CDR2 ANQGSEA. The CDR3 region has the DNA TGCAGCGTTGTAGGACTAGCGGGGTACGGCAATGAGCAGTTCTTC. Protein product: CSVVGLAGYGNEQFF.

This clonotype was observed once. Relative to the germline gene, one junction end is altered; a read error may explain this. The CDR3 nucleotides read TGCGCCAGCAGTTACTCCGGGACAGGGTCTACCTATAATTCACCCCTCCACTTT. Encoded protein: CASSYSGTGSTYNSPLHF. The chain is built from TRBV6-5 and TRBJ1-6; TRBD1 agrees at 9 bases. CDR1 is MNHEY, CDR2 SVGAGI, per germline. The CDR3 runs to 18 residues.

This clonotype showed up just a few times. The chain combines TRBV6-6 with TRBJ1-1, with D perhaps TRBD1 (5 bases). Germline loops: CDR1 MNHNY, CDR2 SVGAGI (reference sequence). V lost 0 bases and J 4 bases, leaving 9 bases between the germline ends. The CDR3 contains 14 residues. The CDR3 protein is CASSYSGEGTEAFF. As DNA, the CDR3 is TGTGCCAGCAGTTACTCGGGGGAGGGCACTGAAGCTTTCTTT.

On this clonotype: This may be a read error: a much more frequent sequence differs by one nucleotide. This rearrangement joins TRBV29-1 to TRBJ2-7, with 8 positions matching TRBD1. Losses at the gene ends were 6 bases for V and 7 bases for J; bases not matched to a gene: 17. Germline V lookup: CDR1 SQVTM, CDR2 ANQGSEA. The CDR3 has 15 amino acids. Here the CDR3 reads CSVKDRVIGIGEQYF. CDR3 in DNA: TGCAGCGTCAAGGACAGGGTTATCGGAATCGGTGAGCAGTACTTC.

Points on this clonotype: The junction departs from the called germline gene at one end, perhaps through a read error. The rearrangement uses TRBV20-1 and TRBJ2-3, with D tentatively TRBD2 (5 bases). This CDR3 is 14 amino acids long. CDR1 and CDR2 (germline): DFQATT, SNEGSKA (reference sequence). CDR3 in DNA: TGCAGTGCTCCGCGGGTGAAAGTTTCAGATTCGCAGTATTTT. Protein product: CSAPRVKVSDSQYF.

This clonotype has only a few counts. The rearrangement links TRBV25-1 to TRBJ2-1; 7 bases match TRBD2. Germline CDR1 is MGHDK and CDR2 is SYGVNS. The CDR3 is 17 residues long. V was pared by 4 bases and J by 9 bases, with 18 bases of the junction left unmatched. CDR3 region: CASSAFGGGPSTSEQFF. The CDR3 DNA is TGTGCCAGCAGTGCATTTGGGGGAGGGCCAAGCACCAGTGAGCAGTTCTTC.

V gene TRBV11-2 combines with J gene TRBJ2-7; tentative D call: TRBD2 (5 bases). This CDR3 spans 13 amino acids. Trimming cost V 1 base and J 4 bases, with 8 bases left between them. Germline-derived CDR1 and CDR2 are SGHAT and FQNNGV. The DNA for the CDR3 is TGTGCCAGCAGCTTAGGGACTGAGTACGAGCAGTACTTC. As protein: CASSLGTEYEQYF.

This clonotype was counted between two and nine times. This chain joins TRBV4-3 and TRBJ2-7; no firm D call. The germline CDR1 and CDR2 sequences are LGHNA and YSLEER. CDR3 length equals 13 residues. V lost 0 bases, J lost 6 bases, and 9 bases lay in between. CDR3 DNA: TGCGCCAGCAGCCAAGATCCAGCATCCGAGCAGTACTTC. Protein sequence: CASSQDPASEQYF.